A selection of T cell receptor beta chains follows, all from one sample in a study of CD8 T cells in Susac syndrome. Each CDR3 protein is one row after TCRdb ran MiXCR on the immunoSEQ multiplex PCR reads. The table records around 140,000 distinct CDR3 sequences, around 93% of them present only once. Sequenced: CD4+ T cells from PBMCs. Every receptor here comes from a human donor with Susac syndrome. The CDR3 runs from the conserved cysteine through the conserved F or W. Each record gives: J gene, V gene, CDR3 protein.

TRBJ1-3 TRBV2 CASRGFQPGDSGNTIYF
TRBJ1-2 TRBV11-2 CASSPGTGRTGYTF
TRBJ2-1 TRBV12-3/TRBV12-4 CASSWFGLDAEQFF
TRBJ1-2 TRBV7-9 CASSLVDRGSYGYTF
TRBJ1-1 TRBV30 CAWGQTGNTEAFF
TRBJ2-7 TRBV5-1 CASSTGTVAYEQYF
TRBJ2-7 TRBV3-1 CASSQETSGSLYEQYF
TRBJ1-5 TRBV19 CASSTDRGGNQPQHF
TRBJ2-7 TRBV28 CASTMGQAIYEQYF
TRBJ2-5 TRBV15 CATSRFTSLETQYF
TRBJ1-5 TRBV20-1 CSARMDSNQPQHF
TRBJ2-7 TRBV4-1 CASSQDGASYEQYF
TRBJ1-2 TRBV29-1 CSGGGGLNYGYTF
TRBJ1-6 TRBV6-5 CASSYSGQGPSSYNSPLHF
TRBJ1-1 TRBV27 CASTPGSGAFF
TRBJ1-5 TRBV3-1 CASSQDRHQPQHF
TRBJ2-5 TRBV6-5 CAASGTGEEETQYF
TRBJ2-7 TRBV20-1 CSASPGGRAYEQYF
TRBJ1-2 TRBV11-2 CASRAQGAIGYTF
TRBJ2-7 TRBV28 CASSDRDTIPYEQYF
TRBJ2-3 TRBV20-1 CSARRSSGQGGDTQYF
TRBJ2-3 TRBV7-9 CASSAQVPAGDTQYF
TRBJ2-7 TRBV20-1 CSARDPSGRGWEQYF
TRBJ2-1 TRBV2 CASSRLAGVGNEQFF
TRBJ2-1 TRBV5-1 CASSLVPENNNEQFF
TRBJ1-2 TRBV4-1 CASSQDPGTANYGYTF
TRBJ1-5 TRBV20-1 CSGGGGVGQPQHF
TRBJ2-7 TRBV20-1 CSARGTQREYF
TRBJ2-7 TRBV4-1 CASSQSVGEYEQYF
TRBJ2-7 TRBV5-1 CASSLEPGQQYF
TRBJ2-7 TRBV3-1 CASSQGRGRRNNF
TRBJ1-1 TRBV21-1 CASSKGAGTEAFF
TRBJ1-4 TRBV27 CASSLKGATNEKLFF
TRBJ2-3 TRBV15 CATSRGDYSTDTQYF
TRBJ1-2 TRBV30 CAWSARTGNYGYTF
TRBJ2-1 TRBV7-2 CASSFRGLHNEQFF
TRBJ2-1 TRBV7-3 CASSLTLGHEQFF
TRBJ1-2 TRBV28 CASSLSRDYGYTF
TRBJ1-5 TRBV6-2/TRBV6-3 CASMTGLNQPQHF
TRBJ2-1 TRBV7-2 CASSSSPGEQFF
TRBJ2-5 TRBV15 CATSRRETQYF
TRBJ1-1 TRBV30 CAWRQTYNTEAFF
TRBJ1-5 TRBV15 CATSSERRDQPQHF
TRBJ2-2 TRBV9 CASSVGAAGGELFF
TRBJ1-1 TRBV28 CASSLTADEAFF
TRBJ2-5 TRBV25-1 CASSDPGGIETQYF
TRBJ2-1 TRBV18 CASSPLGTSGYNEQFF
TRBJ2-3 TRBV20-1 CSAYTDTQYF
TRBJ2-5 TRBV10-3 CAISESGTPGETQYF